This T cell receptor (beta chain) was documented in a study of shared clonotypes between healthy human individuals. It was at deep level that the assay was run. Method: immunoSEQ multiplex PCR; TCRdb's copy keeps in-frame clones and lacks some. Here the sample spans about 99,000 clones, around half being singletons. The V gene end was trimmed by 7 bases and the J gene end by 0 bases; junction bases not matched to a gene: 6. CDR3 size: 15 residues. Germline CDR1 and CDR2: MNHEY and SVGAGI. Sequenced sample: PBMCs. The V gene is TRBV6-5, the J gene TRBJ1-3; TRBD1 aligns across 7 bases. The TCR was taken from a middle-aged woman in good health. Some clones in this sample may be carry-over from other donors' samples. This CDR3 is CASMRGTDSGNTIYF. The CDR3 DNA follows: TGTGCCAGCATGAGGGGGACAGACTCTGGAAACACCATATATTTT.